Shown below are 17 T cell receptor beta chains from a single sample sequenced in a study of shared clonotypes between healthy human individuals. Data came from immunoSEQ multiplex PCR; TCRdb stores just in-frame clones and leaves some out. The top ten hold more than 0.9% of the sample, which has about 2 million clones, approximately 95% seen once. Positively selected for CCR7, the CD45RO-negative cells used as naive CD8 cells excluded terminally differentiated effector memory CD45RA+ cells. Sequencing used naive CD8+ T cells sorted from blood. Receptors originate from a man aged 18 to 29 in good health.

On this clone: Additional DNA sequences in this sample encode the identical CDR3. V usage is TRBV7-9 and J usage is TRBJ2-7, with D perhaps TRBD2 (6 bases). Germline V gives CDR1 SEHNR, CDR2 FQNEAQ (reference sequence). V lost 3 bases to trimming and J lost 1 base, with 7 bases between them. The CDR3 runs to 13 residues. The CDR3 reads CASSLRGSYEQYF. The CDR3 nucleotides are TGTGCCAGCAGCTTGCGGGGTTCCTACGAGCAGTACTTC.

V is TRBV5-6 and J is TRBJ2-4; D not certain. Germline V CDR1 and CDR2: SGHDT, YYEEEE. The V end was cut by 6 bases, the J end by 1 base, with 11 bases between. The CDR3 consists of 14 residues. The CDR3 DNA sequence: TGTGCCAGCACCCCGGCTGAGGCCAAAAACATTCAGTACTTC. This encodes CASTPAEAKNIQYF.

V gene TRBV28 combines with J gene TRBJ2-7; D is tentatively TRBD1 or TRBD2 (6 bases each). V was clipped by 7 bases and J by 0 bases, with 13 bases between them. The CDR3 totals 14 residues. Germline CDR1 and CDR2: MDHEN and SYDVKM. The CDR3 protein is CASNKRGASYEQYF. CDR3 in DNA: TGTGCCAGCAACAAAAGGGGGGCCTCCTACGAGCAGTACTTC.

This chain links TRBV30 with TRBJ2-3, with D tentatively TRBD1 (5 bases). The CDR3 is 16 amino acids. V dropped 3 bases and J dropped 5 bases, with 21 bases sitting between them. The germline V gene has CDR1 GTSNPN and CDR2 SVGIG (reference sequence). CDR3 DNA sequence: TGTGCCTGGAGAAAGGGGCAGGGATGGACCGAAGATACGCAGTATTTT. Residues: CAWRKGQGWTEDTQYF.

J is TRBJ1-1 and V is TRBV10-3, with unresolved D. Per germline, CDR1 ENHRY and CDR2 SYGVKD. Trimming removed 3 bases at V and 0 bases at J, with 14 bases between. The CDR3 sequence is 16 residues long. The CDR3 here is CAISDSESAMNTEAFF. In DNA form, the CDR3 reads TGTGCCATCAGTGACTCTGAATCGGCGATGAACACTGAAGCTTTCTTT.

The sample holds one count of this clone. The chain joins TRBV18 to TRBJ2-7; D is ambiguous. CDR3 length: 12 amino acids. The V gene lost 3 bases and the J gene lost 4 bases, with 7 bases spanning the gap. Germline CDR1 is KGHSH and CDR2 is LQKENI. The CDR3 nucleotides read TGTGCCAGCTCACCCCGGCCGTACGAGCAGTACTTC. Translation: CASSPRPYEQYF.

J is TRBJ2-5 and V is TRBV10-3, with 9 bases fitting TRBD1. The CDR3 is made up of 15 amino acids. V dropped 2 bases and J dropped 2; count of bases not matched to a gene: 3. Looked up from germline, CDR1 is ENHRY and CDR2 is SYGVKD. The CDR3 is CAISEIGTGQETQYF. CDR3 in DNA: TGTGCCATCAGTGAGATAGGGACAGGGCAAGAGACCCAGTACTTC.

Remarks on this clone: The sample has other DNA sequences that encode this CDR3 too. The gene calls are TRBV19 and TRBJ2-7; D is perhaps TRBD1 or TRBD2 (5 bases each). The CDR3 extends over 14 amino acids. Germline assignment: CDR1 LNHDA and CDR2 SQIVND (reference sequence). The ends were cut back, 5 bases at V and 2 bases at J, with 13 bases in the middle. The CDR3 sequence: CASSLGPGTYEQYF. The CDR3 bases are TGTGCCAGTAGTTTGGGACCGGGAACCTACGAGCAGTACTTC.

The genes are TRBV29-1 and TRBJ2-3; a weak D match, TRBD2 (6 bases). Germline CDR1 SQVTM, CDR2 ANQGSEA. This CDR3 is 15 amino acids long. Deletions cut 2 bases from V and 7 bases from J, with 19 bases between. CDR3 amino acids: CSVERVASEWYTQYF. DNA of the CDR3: TGCAGCGTTGAAAGGGTAGCTAGCGAGTGGTATACGCAGTATTTT.

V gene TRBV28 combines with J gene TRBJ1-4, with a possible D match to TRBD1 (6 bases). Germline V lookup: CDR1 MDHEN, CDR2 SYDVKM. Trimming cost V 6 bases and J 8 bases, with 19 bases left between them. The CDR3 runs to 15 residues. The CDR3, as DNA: TGTGCCAGCAGCCAAGGGACAAAGCTAAGGGAAAAACTGTTTTTT. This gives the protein CASSQGTKLREKLFF.

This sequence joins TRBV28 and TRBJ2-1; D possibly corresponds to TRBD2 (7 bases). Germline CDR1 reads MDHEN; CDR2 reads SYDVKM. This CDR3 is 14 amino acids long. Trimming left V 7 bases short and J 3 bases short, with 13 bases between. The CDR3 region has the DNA TGTGCCAGCATAGGGGGGGATCTCTACAATGAGCAGTTCTTC. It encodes CASIGGDLYNEQFF. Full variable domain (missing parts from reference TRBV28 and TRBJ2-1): DVKVTQSSRYLVKRTGEKVFLECVQDMDHENMFWYRQDPGLGLRLIYFSYDVKMKEKGDIPEGYSVSREKKERFSLILESASTNQTSMYLCASIGGDLYNEQFFGPGTRLTVL.

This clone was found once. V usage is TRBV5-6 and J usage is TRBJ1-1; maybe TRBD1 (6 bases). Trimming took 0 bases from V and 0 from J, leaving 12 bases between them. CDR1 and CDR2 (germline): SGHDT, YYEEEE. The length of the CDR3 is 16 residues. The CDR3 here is CASSLEGGFMNTEAFF. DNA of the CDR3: TGTGCCAGCAGCTTGGAGGGGGGATTTATGAACACTGAAGCTTTCTTT.

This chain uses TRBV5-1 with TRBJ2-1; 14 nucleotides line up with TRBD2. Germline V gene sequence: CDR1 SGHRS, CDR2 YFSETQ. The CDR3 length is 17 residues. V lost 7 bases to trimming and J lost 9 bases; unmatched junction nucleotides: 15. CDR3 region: CASGTTSGGAVSFEQFF. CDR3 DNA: TGCGCCAGCGGAACGACTAGCGGGGGGGCGGTGTCATTTGAGCAGTTCTTC. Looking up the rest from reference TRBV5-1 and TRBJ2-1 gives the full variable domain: KAGVTQTPRYLIKTRGQQVTLSCSPISGHRSVSWYQQTPGQGLQFLFEYFSETQRNKGNFPGRFSGRQFSNSRSEMNVSTLELGDSALYLCASGTTSGGAVSFEQFFGPGTRLTVL.

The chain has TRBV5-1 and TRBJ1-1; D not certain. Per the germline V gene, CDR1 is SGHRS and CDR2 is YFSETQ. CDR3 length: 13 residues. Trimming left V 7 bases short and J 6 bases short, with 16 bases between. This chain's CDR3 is CASRLDLNPEAFF. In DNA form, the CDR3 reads TGCGCCAGCCGTCTCGACCTAAACCCTGAAGCTTTCTTT.

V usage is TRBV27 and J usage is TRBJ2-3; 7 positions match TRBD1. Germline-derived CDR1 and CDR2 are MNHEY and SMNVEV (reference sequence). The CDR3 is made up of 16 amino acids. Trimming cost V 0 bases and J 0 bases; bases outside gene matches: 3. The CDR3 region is CASSLSRDSSTDTQYF. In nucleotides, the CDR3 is TGTGCCAGCAGTTTATCGAGGGACAGCAGCACAGATACGCAGTATTTT.

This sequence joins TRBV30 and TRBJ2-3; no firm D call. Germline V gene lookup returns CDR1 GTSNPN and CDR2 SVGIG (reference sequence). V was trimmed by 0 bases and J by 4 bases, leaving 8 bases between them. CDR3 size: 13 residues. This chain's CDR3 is CAWSVGIPDTQYF. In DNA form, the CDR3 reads TGTGCCTGGAGTGTAGGGATACCAGATACGCAGTATTTT. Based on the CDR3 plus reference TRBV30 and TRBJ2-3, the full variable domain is SQTIHQWPATLVQPVGSPLSLECTVEGTSNPNLYWYRQAAGRGLQLLFYSVGIGQISSEVPQNLSASRPQDRQFILSSKKLLLSDSGFYLCAWSVGIPDTQYFGPGTRLTVL.

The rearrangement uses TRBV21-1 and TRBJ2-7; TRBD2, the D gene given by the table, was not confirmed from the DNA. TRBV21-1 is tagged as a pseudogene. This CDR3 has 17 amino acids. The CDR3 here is CASSKVKRRLSPYEQYF. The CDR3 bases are TGTGCCAGCAGCAAAGTCAAGCGGAGGCTCTCCCCCTACGAGCAGTACTTC.